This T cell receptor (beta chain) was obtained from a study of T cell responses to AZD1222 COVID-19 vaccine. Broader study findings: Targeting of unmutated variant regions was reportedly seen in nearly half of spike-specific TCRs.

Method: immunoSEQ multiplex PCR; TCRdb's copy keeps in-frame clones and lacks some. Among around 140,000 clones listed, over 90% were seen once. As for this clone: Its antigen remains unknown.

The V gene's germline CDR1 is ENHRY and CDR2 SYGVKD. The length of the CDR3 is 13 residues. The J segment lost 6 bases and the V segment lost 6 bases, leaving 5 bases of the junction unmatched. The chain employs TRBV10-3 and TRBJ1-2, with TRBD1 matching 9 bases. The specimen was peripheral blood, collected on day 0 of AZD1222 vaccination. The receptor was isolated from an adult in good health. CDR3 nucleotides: TGTGCCATCAGGGGAACAGGGGGCAATGGCTACACCTTC. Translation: CAIRGTGGNGYTF.